A selection of T cell receptor beta chains follows, all from one sample in a study of blood T cell repertoires in COVID-19. TCRdb's table, derived via immunoSEQ multiplex PCR, lists solely in-frame clones and lacks some. In the table there are under 200,000 clones, 70% to 90% of which are singletons. The sequencing input was peripheral blood. The receptors shown here come from a woman aged 50 to 65 with COVID-19, enrolled during active disease. Both conserved end residues are part of each CDR3. The D gene is left open where the match is weak. Size is stated for part of the rows, as once, few or many counts, or as a class when the clone is expanded.

V,size,D,J,CDR3,DNA
TRBV12-3/TRBV12-4,NA,NA,TRBJ2-2,CASRGRSGELFF,TGTGCCAGCAGGGGGAGGTCCGGGGAGCTGTTTTTT
TRBV28,NA,NA,TRBJ1-1,CASSPPQGMNTEAFF,TGTGCCAGCAGTCCACCACAGGGAATGAACACTGAAGCTTTCTTT
TRBV2,NA,NA,TRBJ1-6,CASTRLLPGSSYNSPLHF,TGTGCCAGCACCCGATTACTTCCTGGGAGTTCCTATAATTCACCCCTCCACTTT
TRBV7-2,NA,TRBD2,TRBJ2-3,CASSSGLITDTQYF,TGTGCCAGCAGCTCGGGACTAATCACAGATACGCAGTATTTT
TRBV2,NA,TRBD1,TRBJ2-7,CASSPRQGSYEQYF,TGTGCCAGCAGTCCCCGACAGGGTTCCTACGAGCAGTACTTC
TRBV4-3,NA,NA,TRBJ1-6,CASSQERVRTANSPLHF,TGCGCCAGCAGCCAAGAGAGGGTTAGGACAGCAAATTCACCCCTCCACTTT
TRBV7-2,NA,TRBD2,TRBJ2-1,CASSLTGGVSYNEQFF,TGTGCCAGCAGCCTCACCGGGGGGGTGTCCTACAATGAGCAGTTCTTC
TRBV14,once,NA,TRBJ1-1,CASSQVESRTEAFF,TGTGCCAGCAGCCAAGTAGAGAGTCGGACTGAAGCTTTCTTT
TRBV3-1/TRBV3-2,NA,NA,TRBJ1-2,CASSHRRNYGYTF,TGTGCCAGCAGCCATCGCAGGAACTATGGCTACACCTTC
TRBV2,NA,NA,TRBJ1-5,CASSAQGQYQPQHF,TGTGCCAGCAGTGCACAGGGCCAGTATCAGCCCCAGCATTTT
TRBV7-9,NA,NA,TRBJ1-3,CASSLALNNSGNTIYF,TGTGCCAGCAGCTTAGCGCTTAACAACTCTGGAAACACCATATATTTT
TRBV24-1,NA,NA,TRBJ1-5,CATSDSSGISNQPQHF,TGTGCCACCAGTGATTCGTCCGGGATTAGCAATCAGCCCCAGCATTTT
TRBV5-1,NA,TRBD1,TRBJ2-1,CASRGQGDNEQFF,TGCGCCAGTAGAGGGCAGGGGGACAATGAGCAGTTCTTC
TRBV7-2,NA,NA,TRBJ1-5,CASSLSVSNQPQHF,TGTGCCAGCAGCTTATCGGTCAGCAATCAGCCCCAGCATTTT
TRBV9,NA,TRBD2,TRBJ2-3,CASSVDGGRDTQYF,TGTGCCAGCAGCGTAGACGGGGGGAGAGATACGCAGTATTTT
TRBV6-1,NA,TRBD2,TRBJ2-3,CASSARLAGGPDTQYF,TGTGCCAGCAGTGCGAGACTAGCGGGGGGCCCAGATACGCAGTATTTT